The rows below give T cell receptor beta chains drawn from one sample of a study of T cell responses to AZD1222 COVID-19 vaccine. Some clones are missing from TCRdb's copy, which holds only in-frame ones; the method was immunoSEQ multiplex PCR. The sample includes roughly 70,000 clones, 70% to 90% of them seen just once. The specimen comprised peripheral blood, sampled 28 days after the second AZD1222 dose. Receptor source: an adult who received the AZD1222 COVID-19 vaccine. The conserved cysteine and the conserved F or W are not part of the CDR3 here.

V	CDR3
TRBV2	ASSRYGTGSWQY
TRBV7-9	ASSPLWTGGYEQY
TRBV18	ASSADGPSSYEQY
TRBV7-3	ASSAGLGVLELF
TRBV6-1	ASSEAGAGGGYT
TRBV15	ATSRDILAEPYNEQF
TRBV18	ATVIEQGTHGAF
TRBV3-1/TRBV3-2	ASRTSGTDEQF
TRBV12-3/TRBV12-4	ASSLWGEDGYT
TRBV2	ASSEARAGSRYEQY
TRBV7-2	ASSRTRQETQY
TRBV18	ASSPQTSGSSYNEQF
TRBV6-5	ASTPLGDGSGYT
TRBV7-3	ASSLDS
TRBV6-5	ASSYLASSTDTQY
TRBV6-2/TRBV6-3	ASSFAGGGSRSYEQY
TRBV19	ASSPTSRSYNEQF
TRBV5-4	ASSLGGGETQY
TRBV4-2	ASSLQGAEYGYT
TRBV27	ASRMGTSGPYEQY
TRBV11-2	ASSLGPTNEKLF
TRBV30	AWDIDRSYNSPLH
TRBV7-3	ASSLDSNQPQH
TRBV6-5	ASSYPTSGGPEQF
TRBV4-1	ASTPRTGDNEKLF
TRBV5-1	ASSLGTETDTQY
TRBV11-2	ASSLAENQPQH
TRBV7-3	ASSLSSGELF
TRBV12-2	ASRPKKGQGPYGYT
TRBV2	ASSLAGVPF
TRBV11-3	ASSLEGAQTGELF
TRBV2	ASSEAWTGPLKMALH
TRBV15	ATSDGAGNQPQH
TRBV19	ASSIVGAPWDTEAF
TRBV19	ASSIESTSYGYT
TRBV4-3	ASSQASGSYEQY
TRBV7-3	ASSANTGELF